The text below deals with one T cell receptor (beta chain). Its target antigen remains unknown. No much larger clone is present one base from it, and per-base qualities are unavailable. The library relied on PCR. DNA from cultured CD4+ T cells underwent TCR sequencing with the Oncomine TCR Beta short-read assay at the Johns Hopkins FTIC core. The QIAamp micro DNA kit was used to extract genomic DNA from the cultured CD4+ T cells. Oncomine TCR Beta libraries from cultured CD4+ T cells were pooled using unique dual indexes and sequenced on an Illumina iSeq 100. As for how the authors treated the data: Non-productive sequences were filtered out, and CDR3s that did not start with C, did not end with F or W, or were shorter than 7 amino acids were discarded. Antigen-specific clonotypes were identified using the MANAFEST web application through comparison of peptide-stimulated wells with reference and other culture wells. For a clone to be called positive, the clone needed an FDR below 0.05, an odds ratio above 5, and a productive frequency above 0.1% in at least two of three replicate wells. Cross-reactive clonotypes were defined as significantly expanded in both SARS-CoV-2 spike wells and at least one common cold coronavirus spike condition. CDR3 homology was assessed with Levenshtein distances (stringdist) and unrooted phylogenetic trees (ape) in R version 3.6.1. Through fastp at Q25 and MiXCR, TCRdb rebuilt clones from the public reads, retaining in-frame beta chains. CDR3 protein sequences are deduplicated, and each keeps its most common genes and DNA. TCRdb's processing, not the study's, gives the V and J calls here. The table for this sample lists under 25,000 distinct CDR3 sequences; roughly 45% of them were counted only once. Jointly, the top ten make up around an eighth of the sample.

The treatment or condition label for this specimen denotes: approximately nine-day PBMC culture with coronavirus spike peptide pools or control peptides (ViraFEST assay). The ViraFEST assay, used in the study, expanded antigen-specific T cells with peptide pools and then identified the expanded clonotypes through TCR sequencing. The convalescent patients' positive SARS-CoV-2 PCR tests fell between March and December 2020, which was before the Alpha, Beta and Delta variants emerged in the United States. Under 2.5 million PBMCs per well were cultured in IMDM with roughly 5% human AB serum and around 10 IU/ml IL-2, plus 10 ug/ml peptide pools. Half of the culture medium was replaced with fresh IL-2-containing medium on days 3 and 7. After 10 days of culture, CD4+ T cells were isolated by negative selection using the EasySep CD4+ T cell isolation kit. Ficoll-Paque Plus gradient centrifugation was used to isolate PBMCs from whole blood, and the isolated PBMCs were then either used fresh or cryopreserved at -140C. In general, triplicate wells were set up for every culture condition.

This entry is derived from a study of vaccination and CD4 T cells after COVID-19 (dated by TCRdb to between 2021 and 2024). Context from the whole study: SARS-CoV-2 positivity had been established in the convalescent patients by nasal swab PCR, and mild disease was recorded in several of these patients and severe disease in one. Post-vaccine blood samples were collected a median of approximately 77 days after the second vaccine dose, ranging from about 12 to 250 days. The spike-specific CD4+ TCR repertoire was compared before and after mRNA vaccination in 10 to 11 COVID-19 convalescent patients and a handful of infection-naive healthy vaccine recipients. As controls, cultures received a CEFX viral epitope pool (the positive control), an HIV-1 Nef peptide pool (the negative control), or no peptide at all. In the convalescent cohort there were six males and four females, among whom were two Hispanic individuals, seven Caucasians, two Asians and one multiracial person. For stimulating the cultures, overlapping spike peptide pools were used, derived from SARS-CoV-2 as well as from the common cold coronaviruses HCoV-NL63, HCoV-OC43 and HCoV-229E. Two doses of either the Pfizer-BioNTech BNT162b2 vaccine (n=8) or the Moderna mRNA-1273 vaccine (n=2) were administered to participants. Post-COVID blood samples from convalescent patients were collected a median of about 110 days after diagnosis, with a range of about 35 to 161 days. The paper as a whole reports these results and caveats: Among the post-vaccine SARS-CoV-2-reactive clones in convalescent patients, a median 86.3% showed up only after vaccination, which suggests vaccine-specific priming. The median number of SARS-CoV-2-reactive clonotypes rose from about 19 after infection to 38 after vaccination, but the change was not significant. Only a relatively small number of convalescent patients were included in the study, and early timepoints following natural infection were not analyzed. Nearly all vaccine-specific clones in convalescent patients (304 of 307) were mono-reactive for SARS-CoV-2 spike rather than cross-reactive with common cold coronaviruses.

The V end gives up 5 bases and the J end 2 bases, leaving 2 bases in the junction not matched to a gene. CDR1 and CDR2, per the germline V gene, are SGHRS and YFSETQ. From the cysteine up to the phenylalanine, the CDR3 has a length of 14 residues. The DNA shown is the 42-base CDR3, in frame from base 1. Sequencing input: CD4+ T cells from blood, cultured in vitro. The sequence was obtained from a human donor who had recovered from COVID-19. The chain is encoded by TRBV5-1 joined to TRBJ1-5; 9 bases in between match TRBD1. The base sequence is TGCGCCAGCAGAACAGGGGGCGGCAATCAGCCCCAGCATTTT. It codes for CASRTGGGNQPQHF.